The entry that follows covers one TCR beta chain sequence. Germline trimming cut 5 bases from V and 0 bases from J; bases unmatched to any gene: 2. The germline V gene encodes CDR1 SGHVS and CDR2 FNYEAQ. The CDR3 covers 15 residues. Both 60 Vbeta primers and 13 Jbeta primers went into the PCR. Only in-frame clones appear in the TCRdb table, and some are missing; sequencing was by immunoSEQ multiplex PCR. The sample data list about 120,000 clones. These data originate in a study of cytomegalovirus exposure and HLA in healthy donors. Looking at the study overall: Some 80 million unique TCRs from HLA-typed donors were held in an early data release.

Sequencing was done on a sample of PBMCs. The rearrangement links TRBV7-6 to TRBJ2-1, with TRBD2 identical over 9 bases. The TCR was taken from a man younger than 35 in good health and CMV-seronegative. The CDR3 loop is CASSRSGSSYNEQFF. The DNA for the CDR3 is TGTGCCAGCAGCCGTAGCGGGAGCTCCTACAATGAGCAGTTCTTC.